Listed here are 28 T cell receptor beta chains from one sample, sequenced in a study. TCRdb re-called the 5' RACE reads through MiXCR, storing one row per CDR3 protein. The sample records about 54,000 distinct CDR3 sequences, about a sixth being singletons. Sequences were obtained from naive CD4+ T cells sorted from blood. The sample's subset: naive CD4+ T cells, CD4+CD45RA+CD25-. These receptors were taken from a female donor with breast cancer.

This clonotype has a handful of counts. CDR3 DNA sequence: TGCAGTGCTAGAGATACACTAGCGGGAGGCATAACCTACAATGAGCAGTTCTTC. It translates to CSARDTLAGGITYNEQFF. This chain uses TRBV20-1 with TRBJ2-1, with 12 nucleotides matching TRBD2. The CDR3 is made up of 18 amino acids. Trimming at V came to 0 bases and at J to 2 bases, leaving 8 bases not matched to a gene. Per the germline V gene, CDR1 is DFQATT and CDR2 is SNEGSKA (reference sequence).

This clonotype occurred many times. J is TRBJ2-5 and V is TRBV12-3 or TRBV12-4; D is unclear. Trimming took 2 bases from V and 5 from J, leaving 9 bases between them. The CDR3 length is 13 residues. The CDR3 DNA sequence: TGTGCCAGCAGTTTACCGGGTCGGGAGACCCAGTACTTC. Translating gives CASSLPGRETQYF.

This clonotype showed up just a few times. The chain recombines TRBV2 with TRBJ2-5, with 8 positions matching TRBD2. The V gene end was trimmed by 7 bases and the J gene end by 7 bases; junction bases not matched to a gene: 20. The CDR3 consists of 17 residues. The germline gives CDR1 SNHLY, CDR2 FYNNEI. The CDR3 here is CASKASGSNGGLGTQYF. For the CDR3, the DNA is TGTGCCAGCAAAGCCAGCGGGAGCAATGGGGGTTTGGGGACCCAGTACTTC.

This clonotype has more than one count but fewer than ten. This sequence joins TRBV7-8 and TRBJ2-7, with 13 positions matching TRBD2. Trimming cost V 1 base and J 5 bases; bases outside gene matches: 2. This CDR3 comprises 15 residues. Germline loops: CDR1 SGHVS, CDR2 FQNEAQ. CDR3 amino acids: CASSLGTSGRDEQYF. In DNA, the CDR3 is TGTGCCAGCAGCTTAGGGACTAGCGGGAGAGACGAGCAGTACTTC.

This clonotype turned up a few times. The chain carries TRBV28 and TRBJ2-7; a weak D match, TRBD2 (6 bases). Between the trimmed V and J ends, which lost 4 bases and 12 bases, there was a span of 16 bases. Germline V gives CDR1 MDHEN, CDR2 SYDVKM. The CDR3 runs to 12 residues. For the CDR3, the DNA is TGTGCCAGCAGTTCCCACATGGGGGAGGCGTACTTC. As protein: CASSSHMGEAYF.

This clonotype was observed a handful of times. The rearrangement uses TRBV20-1 and TRBJ2-3, with 10 bases fitting TRBD2. Germline-derived CDR1 and CDR2 are DFQATT and SNEGSKA (reference sequence). This CDR3 spans 15 amino acids. V shed 1 base and J 3 bases; nucleotides not matched to a gene: 4. The DNA for the CDR3 is TGCAGTGCTAGAGGAGCGGGAGGGCCTACAGATACGCAGTATTTT. Encoded protein: CSARGAGGPTDTQYF.

This clonotype was seen more than once but under ten times. The chain joins TRBV5-6 to TRBJ1-2, with TRBD1 as a possible D gene (5 bases). The length of the CDR3 is 12 residues. Between the trimmed V and J ends, which lost 3 bases and 8 bases, there was a span of 11 bases. From germline, CDR1 is SGHDT and CDR2 YYEEEE. This chain's CDR3 is CASSYTTEGYTF. CDR3 nucleotides: TGTGCCAGCAGCTATACGACAGAAGGCTACACCTTC.

This chain connects TRBV28 to TRBJ2-7; the D is unclear. This CDR3 has 13 residues. V was cut by 5 bases and J by 2 bases, with 10 bases left in between. Looked up from germline, CDR1 is MDHEN and CDR2 is SYDVKM. The CDR3 DNA reads TGTGCCAGCAGTCGGGCCCCGACCTACGAGCAGTACTTC. This encodes CASSRAPTYEQYF.

This clonotype came up a few times. This chain connects TRBV20-1 to TRBJ1-5; D perhaps matches TRBD1 (5 bases). V was clipped by 3 bases and J by 3 bases, with 9 bases between them. Germline V CDR1 and CDR2: DFQATT, SNEGSKA (reference sequence). The length of the CDR3 is 13 residues. The CDR3 DNA sequence: TGCAGTGCTAGGACAGAAGCCAATCAGCCCCAGCATTTT. Translating gives CSARTEANQPQHF.

Comments on this clonotype: One end of the junction varies from germline; a read error may be responsible. The chain joins TRBV7-2 to TRBJ2-2; 7 bases map to TRBD1. There are 16 residues in the CDR3. Germline CDR1 reads SGHTA; CDR2 reads FQGNSA. CDR3 in DNA: TGTGCCAGCAGCCTCCCGACAGGGAGAGTCACCGGGGAGCCGTTTTTT. It codes for CASSLPTGRVTGEPFF.

This clonotype has more than one count but fewer than ten. The rearrangement links TRBV7-3 to TRBJ2-4; unclear D gene. With 7 bases removed from V and 1 base from J, the gap between germline ends came to 8 bases. This CDR3 has 13 residues. Germline CDR1 is SGHTA and CDR2 is FQGTGA. The CDR3: CASIGRAKNIQYF. In nucleotides, the CDR3 is TGTGCCAGCATTGGCAGGGCCAAAAACATTCAGTACTTC.

The gene calls are TRBV6-2 or TRBV6-3 and TRBJ1-1; D is unclear. V lost 4 bases to trimming and J lost 3 bases, with 9 bases between them. CDR3 length equals 13 residues. Germline V lookup: CDR1 MNHEY, CDR2 SVGEGT. The CDR3 DNA reads TGTGCCAGCAGTTTTGGGGATTACACTGAAGCTTTCTTT. It yields the protein CASSFGDYTEAFF.

As to this clonotype: A single base separates this from a much larger clone, so it may be a read error. V gene TRBV5-1 combines with J gene TRBJ2-3; possible D gene TRBD1, 6 bases. Germline V gene lookup returns CDR1 SGHRS and CDR2 YFSETQ. The CDR3 has 14 amino acids. As DNA, the CDR3 is TGCGCCAGCAGCAGAACAGGGAGCACAAATACGCAGTATTTT. Encoded protein: CASSRTGSTNTQYF.

V usage is TRBV7-2 and J usage is TRBJ2-1; possible D gene TRBD2, 5 bases. CDR1 and CDR2 (germline): SGHTA, FQGNSA. V lost 6 bases and J lost 6, with 18 bases in between. The CDR3 is 15 residues long. The CDR3 bases are TGTGCCAGCAGGCTTAGCGTACTAAATCTCAATGAGCAGTTCTTC. This translates into CASRLSVLNLNEQFF.

This clonotype was seen at least ten times. The chain employs TRBV5-1 and TRBJ2-1, with D tentatively TRBD1 or TRBD2 (5 bases each). V shed 0 bases and J shed 0 bases, with 7 bases lying between them. This CDR3 region has 15 residues. CDR1 is SGHRS and CDR2 is YFSETQ in the germline V gene. The CDR3: CASSLGDPSYNEQFF. In DNA, the CDR3 is TGCGCCAGCAGCTTGGGGGACCCCTCCTACAATGAGCAGTTCTTC. The full variable domain, with the rest looked up from reference TRBV5-1 and TRBJ2-1, is KAGVTQTPRYLIKTRGQQVTLSCSPISGHRSVSWYQQTPGQGLQFLFEYFSETQRNKGNFPGRFSGRQFSNSRSEMNVSTLELGDSALYLCASSLGDPSYNEQFFGPGTRLTVL.

The rearrangement uses TRBV20-1 and TRBJ2-2; D is unresolved. The V end was cut by 0 bases, the J end by 6 bases, with 14 bases between. CDR1 is DFQATT and CDR2 is SNEGSKA in the germline V gene (reference sequence). CDR3 length: 15 amino acids. CDR3 nucleotide sequence: TGCAGTGCTAGAGATTCGAGAACGGCAGCCGGGGAGCTGTTTTTT. Amino acids: CSARDSRTAAGELFF.

The chain uses TRBV12-3 or TRBV12-4 and TRBJ1-4, with D uncertain. The V and J ends lost 6 bases and 3 bases respectively, with 8 bases between them. CDR3 length equals 13 residues. The CDR3 DNA follows: TGTGCCAGCAGCCCCCCATCTAATGAAAAACTGTTTTTT. Residues: CASSPPSNEKLFF.

V usage is TRBV1 and J usage is TRBJ2-1; whether TRBD2, the table's D call, matches the DNA was not checked. TRBV1 is recorded as a pseudogene. The CDR3 sequence is 15 residues long. The CDR3 protein is CTSHDLAGGHNEQFF. The CDR3 DNA is TGCACCAGCCACGATTTAGCGGGAGGACACAATGAGCAGTTCTTC.

This clonotype was seen at least ten times. The CDR3 loop reads CSARVQGPHQPQHF. In DNA, the CDR3 is TGCAGTGCTAGAGTACAGGGACCTCATCAGCCCCAGCATTTT. The V and J genes are TRBV20-1 and TRBJ1-5, with D possibly TRBD1 on 6 matching bases. Trimming cost V 1 base and J 5 bases, with 12 bases left between them. This CDR3 is built from 14 residues. Germline V lookup: CDR1 DFQATT, CDR2 SNEGSKA (reference sequence).

This clonotype was counted many times. The chain carries TRBV5-1 and TRBJ2-7, with D possibly TRBD2 on 5 matching bases. The CDR3 sequence is 11 residues long. Trimming took 0 bases from V and 7 from J, leaving 5 bases between them. CDR1 and CDR2 (germline): SGHRS, YFSETQ. CDR3 amino acids: CASSLAGEQYF. In DNA, the CDR3 is TGCGCCAGCAGCTTGGCGGGGGAGCAGTACTTC.

This clonotype was found a few times. The rearrangement links TRBV9 to TRBJ2-1; 9 nucleotides line up with TRBD2. Germline CDR1 SGDLS, CDR2 YYNGEE. Trimming at V came to 10 bases and at J to 3 bases, leaving 20 bases not matched to a gene. This CDR3 is 18 amino acids long. CDR3 DNA: TGTGCCCCTGTCCCCCTAGCGGGAATCCCGCAAAACTACAATGAGCAGTTCTTC. Amino acids: CAPVPLAGIPQNYNEQFF.

CDR3 region: CASSVGTSGRSTDTQYF. CDR3 DNA sequence: TGCGCCAGCAGCGTCGGGACTAGCGGGCGGAGCACAGATACGCAGTATTTT. The chain couples TRBV5-1 to TRBJ2-3; TRBD2 agrees at 12 bases. This CDR3 spans 17 amino acids. The ends lost 4 bases at V and 0 bases at J; junction bases unmatched: 6. The germline gives CDR1 SGHRS, CDR2 YFSETQ.

The chain uses TRBV7-2 and TRBJ2-1; 9 bases map to TRBD2. The germline V gene has CDR1 SGHTA and CDR2 FQGNSA. V gave up 7 bases and J gave up 7 bases; unmatched junction bases: 11. The CDR3 has 15 amino acids. The CDR3 bases are TGTGCCAGCAACTTGGCTAGCGGGAATCGTAATGAGCAGTTCTTC. It yields the protein CASNLASGNRNEQFF.

This clonotype was observed many times. The rearrangement links TRBV20-1 to TRBJ2-1, with 9 bases matching TRBD2. Unmatched junction bases numbered 11, after V lost 6 bases and J lost 5 bases. The CDR3 is made up of 15 amino acids. Looked up from germline, CDR1 is DFQATT and CDR2 is SNEGSKA (reference sequence). The CDR3 DNA follows: TGCAGTGCCGCCCAGACTAGCGGCCTTAACAATGAGCAGTTCTTC. This sequence encodes CSAAQTSGLNNEQFF.

The chain carries TRBV6-6 and TRBJ2-7; TRBD1 agrees at 7 bases. The CDR3 is made up of 15 amino acids. Germline V CDR1 and CDR2: MNHNY, SVGAGI (reference sequence). The V gene end was trimmed by 7 bases and the J gene end by 2 bases; junction bases not matched to a gene: 11. CDR3: CASNPKTGSPYEQYF. The CDR3 nucleotides are TGTGCCAGCAACCCGAAGACAGGGAGCCCCTACGAGCAGTACTTC.

The chain uses TRBV3-1 and TRBJ1-1; D possibly corresponds to TRBD1 (5 bases). Looked up from germline, CDR1 is LGHDT and CDR2 is YNNKEL (reference sequence). Trimming cost V 4 bases and J 8 bases, with 11 bases left between them. The CDR3 is 12 amino acids. Written as DNA, the CDR3 is TGTGCCAGCAGCCTGGGACGTAAGGAAGCTTTCTTT. It translates to CASSLGRKEAFF.

At least ten counts were recorded for this clonotype. This sequence joins TRBV6-5 and TRBJ1-3; 7 bases fit TRBD1. This CDR3 region has 14 residues. The germline V gene encodes CDR1 MNHEY and CDR2 SVGAGI. Trimming removed 6 bases from V and 0 bases from J; junction bases left unmatched: 2. The DNA for the CDR3 is TGTGCCAGCAGCGACAGGGCCTCTGGAAACACCATATATTTT. Amino acids: CASSDRASGNTIYF.

This clonotype was detected only a few times. CDR3 region: CAIRTDRGGNTIYF. The CDR3 nucleotides read TGTGCCATCAGGACGGACAGGGGCGGAAACACCATATATTTT. The rearrangement joins TRBV10-3 to TRBJ1-3; 9 bases fit TRBD1. V gave up 6 bases and J gave up 4 bases; unmatched junction bases: 4. Germline assignment: CDR1 ENHRY and CDR2 SYGVKD. There are 14 residues in the CDR3.